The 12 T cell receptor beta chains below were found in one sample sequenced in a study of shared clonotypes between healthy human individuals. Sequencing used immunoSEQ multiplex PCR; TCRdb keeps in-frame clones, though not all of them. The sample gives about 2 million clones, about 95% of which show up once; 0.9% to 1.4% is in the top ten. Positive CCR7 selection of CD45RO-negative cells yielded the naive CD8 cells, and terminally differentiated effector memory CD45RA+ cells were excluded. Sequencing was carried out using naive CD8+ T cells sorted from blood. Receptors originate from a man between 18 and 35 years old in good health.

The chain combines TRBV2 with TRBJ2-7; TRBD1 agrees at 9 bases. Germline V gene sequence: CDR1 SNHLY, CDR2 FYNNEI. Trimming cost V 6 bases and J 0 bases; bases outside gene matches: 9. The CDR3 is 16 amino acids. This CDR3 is CASREPGQGHSYEQYF. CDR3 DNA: TGTGCCAGCAGAGAGCCGGGACAGGGACACTCCTACGAGCAGTACTTC.

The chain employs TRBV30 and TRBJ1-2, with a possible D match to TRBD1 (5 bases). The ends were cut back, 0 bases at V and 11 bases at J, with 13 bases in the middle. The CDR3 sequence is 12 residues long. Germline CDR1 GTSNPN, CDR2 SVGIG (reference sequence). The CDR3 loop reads CAWSVQAGLYTF. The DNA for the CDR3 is TGTGCCTGGAGTGTACAGGCAGGCTTGTACACCTTC.

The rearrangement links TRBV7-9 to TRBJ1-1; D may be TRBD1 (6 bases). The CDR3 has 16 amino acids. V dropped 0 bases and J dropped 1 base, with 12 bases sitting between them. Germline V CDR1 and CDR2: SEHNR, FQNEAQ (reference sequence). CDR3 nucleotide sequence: TGTGCCAGCAGCTTAGCCGTTCGGGGGCAGAACACTGAAGCTTTCTTT. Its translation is CASSLAVRGQNTEAFF.

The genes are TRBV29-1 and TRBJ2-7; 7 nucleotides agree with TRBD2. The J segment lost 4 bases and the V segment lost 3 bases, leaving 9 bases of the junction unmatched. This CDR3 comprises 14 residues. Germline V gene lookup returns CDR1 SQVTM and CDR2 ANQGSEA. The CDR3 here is CSVDVSGGSYEQYF. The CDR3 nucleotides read TGCAGCGTTGACGTCTCGGGAGGTTCTTACGAGCAGTACTTC.

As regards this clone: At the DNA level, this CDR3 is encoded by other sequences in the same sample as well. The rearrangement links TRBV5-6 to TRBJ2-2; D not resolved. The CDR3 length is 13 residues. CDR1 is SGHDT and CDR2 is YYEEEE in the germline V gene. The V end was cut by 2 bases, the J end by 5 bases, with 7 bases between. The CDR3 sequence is CASSFGNTGELFF. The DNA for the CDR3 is TGTGCCAGCAGCTTTGGGAATACCGGGGAGCTGTTTTTT.

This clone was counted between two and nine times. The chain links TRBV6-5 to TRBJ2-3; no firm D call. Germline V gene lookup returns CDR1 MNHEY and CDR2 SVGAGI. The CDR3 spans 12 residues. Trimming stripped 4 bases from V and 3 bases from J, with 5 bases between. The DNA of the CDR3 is TGTGCCAGCAGTTCGACGACAGATACGCAGTATTTT. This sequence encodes CASSSTTDTQYF.

CDR3 sequence: CASSQIRGSGYEQYF. The DNA for the CDR3 is TGCGCCAGCAGCCAAATTCGGGGGAGCGGCTACGAGCAGTACTTC. This rearrangement joins TRBV4-1 to TRBJ2-7, with D tentatively TRBD2 (6 bases). Germline CDR1 MGHRA, CDR2 YSYEKL. Deletions cut 2 bases from V and 3 bases from J, with 14 bases between. The CDR3 is made up of 15 amino acids.

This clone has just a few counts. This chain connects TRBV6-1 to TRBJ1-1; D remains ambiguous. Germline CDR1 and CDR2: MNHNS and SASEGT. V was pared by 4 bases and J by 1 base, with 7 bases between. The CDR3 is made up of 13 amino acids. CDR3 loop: CASSATTNTEAFF. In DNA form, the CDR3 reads TGTGCCAGCAGTGCAACCACGAACACTGAAGCTTTCTTT.

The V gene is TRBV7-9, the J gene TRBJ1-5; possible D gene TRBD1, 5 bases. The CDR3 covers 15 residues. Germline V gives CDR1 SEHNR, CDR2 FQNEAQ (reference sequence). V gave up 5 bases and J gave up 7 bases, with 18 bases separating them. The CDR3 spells CASSPRGAGMQPQHF. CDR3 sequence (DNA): TGTGCCAGCAGCCCCCGTGGGGCAGGGATGCAGCCCCAGCATTTT.

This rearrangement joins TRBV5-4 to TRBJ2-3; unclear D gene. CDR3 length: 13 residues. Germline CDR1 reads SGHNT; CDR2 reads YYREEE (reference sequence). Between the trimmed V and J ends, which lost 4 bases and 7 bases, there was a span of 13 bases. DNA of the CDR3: TGTGCCAGCAGCGCCAGAAGTCAATATACGCAGTATTTT. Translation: CASSARSQYTQYF.

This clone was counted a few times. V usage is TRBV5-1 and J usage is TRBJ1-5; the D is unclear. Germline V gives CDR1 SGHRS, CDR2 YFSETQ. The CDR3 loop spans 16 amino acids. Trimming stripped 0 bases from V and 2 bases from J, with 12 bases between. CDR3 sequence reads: CASSLAALGGNQPQHF. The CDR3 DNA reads TGCGCCAGCAGCTTGGCAGCCCTCGGTGGCAATCAGCCCCAGCATTTT.

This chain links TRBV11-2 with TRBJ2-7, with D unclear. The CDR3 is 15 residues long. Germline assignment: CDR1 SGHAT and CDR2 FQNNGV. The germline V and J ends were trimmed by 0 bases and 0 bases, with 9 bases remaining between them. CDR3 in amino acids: CASSLEWSSSYEQYF. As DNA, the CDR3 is TGTGCCAGCAGCTTAGAATGGAGTAGCTCCTACGAGCAGTACTTC.